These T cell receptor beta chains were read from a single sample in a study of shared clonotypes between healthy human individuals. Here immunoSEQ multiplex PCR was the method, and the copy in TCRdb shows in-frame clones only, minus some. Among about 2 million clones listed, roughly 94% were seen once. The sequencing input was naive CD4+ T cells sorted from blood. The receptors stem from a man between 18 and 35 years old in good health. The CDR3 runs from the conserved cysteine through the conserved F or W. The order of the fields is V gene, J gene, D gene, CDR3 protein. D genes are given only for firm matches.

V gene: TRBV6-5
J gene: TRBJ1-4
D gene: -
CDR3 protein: CASSYSASWANEKLFF

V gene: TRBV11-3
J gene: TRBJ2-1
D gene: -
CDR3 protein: CASSRDGSSYNEQFF

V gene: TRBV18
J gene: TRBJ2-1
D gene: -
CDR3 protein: CASHRDTSYYNEQFF

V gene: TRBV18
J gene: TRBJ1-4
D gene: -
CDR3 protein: CASSPRGTNEKLFF

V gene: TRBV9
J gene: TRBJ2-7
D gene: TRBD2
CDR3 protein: CASSALAGLGEQYF

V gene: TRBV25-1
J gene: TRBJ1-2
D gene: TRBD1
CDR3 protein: CASSDPRESQGFGYTF

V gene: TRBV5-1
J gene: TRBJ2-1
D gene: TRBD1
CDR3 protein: CASSVRDSSYNEQFF

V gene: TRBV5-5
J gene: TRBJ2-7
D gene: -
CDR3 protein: CASSLYEGGYEQYF

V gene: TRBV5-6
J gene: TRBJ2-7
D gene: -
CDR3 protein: CASSPGPTGYYEQYF

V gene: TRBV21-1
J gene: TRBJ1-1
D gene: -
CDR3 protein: CASRGLYTIRTEAFF

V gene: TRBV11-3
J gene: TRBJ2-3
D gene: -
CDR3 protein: CASSRGGDTQYF

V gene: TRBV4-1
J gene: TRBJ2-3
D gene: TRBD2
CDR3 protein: CASSQTGGVFADTQYF

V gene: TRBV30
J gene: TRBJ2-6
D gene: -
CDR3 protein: CAWSLGAMAGANVLTF

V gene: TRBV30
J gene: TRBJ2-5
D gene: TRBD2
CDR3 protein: CAWSLRLAGDRGETQYF

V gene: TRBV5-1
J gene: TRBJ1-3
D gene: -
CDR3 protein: CASSPEVGNTIYF

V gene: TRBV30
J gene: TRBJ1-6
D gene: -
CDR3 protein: CAWSSKNSPLHF

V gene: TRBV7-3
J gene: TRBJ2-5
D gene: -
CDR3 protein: CASSLRGRGSQETQYF

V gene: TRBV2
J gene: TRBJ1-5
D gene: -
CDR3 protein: CASAGAERPSNQPQHF

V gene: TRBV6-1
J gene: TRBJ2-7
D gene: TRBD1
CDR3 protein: CASRPQGAFYAEQYF

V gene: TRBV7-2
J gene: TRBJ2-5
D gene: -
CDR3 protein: CASSSRLKETQYF